Shown below are 19 T cell receptor beta chains from a single sample sequenced in a study of T-cell memory formation after mild COVID-19. One entry per CDR3 protein results from TCRdb running MiXCR on the 5' RACE reads. The sample consists of about 470,000 distinct CDR3 sequences, around 27% of them appearing once. The source material was PBMCs or a T cell subset sorted from them (not recorded which). These receptors all come from an adult woman who had mild COVID-19 (a few samples of this study predate the infection). Cell type and time point are not known.

V is TRBV7-9 and J is TRBJ2-1; perhaps TRBD1 as D (6 bases). The germline V gene encodes CDR1 SEHNR and CDR2 FQNEAQ (reference sequence). V was shortened by 5 bases and J by 9 bases, with 17 bases between the two germline ends. This CDR3 has 14 residues. The CDR3 nucleotides are TGTGCCAGCAGCCCAGAGGGGACAAGGGGTGAGCAGTTCTTC. It is translated as CASSPEGTRGEQFF.

There are a few counts of this clonotype. The chain combines TRBV20-1 with TRBJ2-3, with TRBD1 matching 8 bases. V shed 3 bases and J 0 bases; nucleotides not matched to a gene: 11. CDR1 is DFQATT and CDR2 is SNEGSKA in the germline V gene (reference sequence). The CDR3 is made up of 17 amino acids. The CDR3 protein is CSARIGRQGASTDTQYF. The CDR3 DNA reads as TGCAGTGCTAGGATCGGCCGGCAGGGGGCCAGCACAGATACGCAGTATTTT.

This clonotype was seen a few times. The genes are TRBV5-1 and TRBJ2-7; 7 nucleotides match TRBD2. CDR3 length equals 15 residues. V dropped 7 bases and J dropped 0; count of bases not matched to a gene: 10. From germline, CDR1 is SGHRS and CDR2 YFSETQ. The CDR3 DNA reads as TGCGCCAGCCAGGTAGGCGGGGGAAGCTCCTACGAGCAGTACTTC. This translates into CASQVGGGSSYEQYF. Full variable domain (rest looked up from reference TRBV5-1 and TRBJ2-7): KAGVTQTPRYLIKTRGQQVTLSCSPISGHRSVSWYQQTPGQGLQFLFEYFSETQRNKGNFPGRFSGRQFSNSRSEMNVSTLELGDSALYLCASQVGGGSSYEQYFGPGTRLTVT.

This clonotype was seen a handful of times. The chain recombines TRBV4-3 with TRBJ2-1; 10 bases line up with TRBD2. The CDR3 consists of 15 residues. CDR1 is LGHNA, CDR2 YSLEER, per germline. V dropped 6 bases and J dropped 8; count of bases not matched to a gene: 10. The CDR3 loop reads CASRKREGMVDEQFF. The CDR3 DNA reads as TGCGCCAGCAGAAAGCGGGAGGGAATGGTTGATGAGCAGTTCTTC.

V and J are TRBV5-5 and TRBJ1-6; TRBD1 matches at 9 bases. The germline CDR1 and CDR2 sequences are SGHKS and YYEKEE (reference sequence). V shed 3 bases and J 10 bases; nucleotides not matched to a gene: 8. This CDR3 comprises 15 residues. The CDR3 DNA sequence: TGTGCCAGCAGCTGGGGGACAGGGAGGTACTCACCCCTCCACTTT. Translation gives CASSWGTGRYSPLHF.

The V gene is TRBV5-1, the J gene TRBJ1-2; 8 bases align to TRBD1. J lost 5 bases, V lost 0 bases, and 6 bases had no gene match. The CDR3 has 15 amino acids. The germline gives CDR1 SGHRS, CDR2 YFSETQ. The CDR3 region has the DNA TGCGCCAGCAGCTTGGAGGGACAGGTCGCTTATGGCTACACCTTC. Translating gives CASSLEGQVAYGYTF.

V usage is TRBV6-1 and J usage is TRBJ2-3, with a weak D call TRBD1 (6 bases). This CDR3 contains 16 residues. CDR1 MNHNS and CDR2 SASEGT come from the germline V gene. V was cut by 6 bases and J by 1 base, with 17 bases left in between. The CDR3 nucleotides read TGTGCCAGCAGCATGATACAGGGATCAGGCACAGATACGCAGTATTTT. Amino acid sequence: CASSMIQGSGTDTQYF.

In this sample, this clonotype turned up a few times. The chain couples TRBV7-9 to TRBJ2-3; D remains unclear. The germline V gene encodes CDR1 SEHNR and CDR2 FQNEAQ (reference sequence). V was cut by 3 bases and J by 0 bases, with 7 bases left in between. The CDR3 sequence is 14 residues long. CDR3 bases: TGTGCCAGCAGCTTCGGACGTAGCACAGATACGCAGTATTTT. Protein: CASSFGRSTDTQYF.

The sample holds a few counts of this clonotype. This sequence joins TRBV7-6 and TRBJ2-5; a possible D gene is TRBD2 (5 bases). This CDR3 has 12 amino acids. Trimming took off 7 bases at V and 5 bases at J, with 11 bases between the two ends. Germline V lookup: CDR1 SGHVS, CDR2 FNYEAQ. CDR3 sequence reads: CASKGGLETQYF. Written as DNA, the CDR3 is TGTGCCAGCAAAGGTGGACTGGAGACCCAGTACTTC.

This chain connects TRBV4-1 to TRBJ2-1, with 11 bases identical to TRBD2. With 4 bases clipped from V and 5 bases from J, the junction kept 16 bases outside the gene matches. CDR3 length equals 19 residues. CDR1 is MGHRA and CDR2 is YSYEKL in the germline V gene. The DNA for the CDR3 is TGCGCCAGCAGCCTCAAGAAGGTTCCTAAACTAGCGGGGGACAATGAGCAGTTCTTC. It encodes CASSLKKVPKLAGDNEQFF.

The rearrangement uses TRBV12-3 or TRBV12-4 and TRBJ2-5; 7 positions match TRBD1. The CDR3 has 14 amino acids. After removal of 5 bases from V and 5 bases from J, the junction contained 8 bases not matched to a gene. CDR3: CASSPTGSMETQYF. CDR3 nucleotide sequence: TGTGCCAGCAGTCCGACAGGGTCTATGGAGACCCAGTACTTC.

This clonotype was found a few times. The V gene is TRBV20-1, the J gene TRBJ2-7; 10 bases match TRBD2. Trimming took 3 bases from V and 6 from J; bases not matched to a gene: 5. Per the germline V gene, CDR1 is DFQATT and CDR2 is SNEGSKA (reference sequence). The CDR3 spans 13 residues. The CDR3, as DNA: TGCAGTGCTAGTAAACTAGCGGGGCGCGAGCAGTACTTC. Amino acid sequence: CSASKLAGREQYF.

DNA for the CDR3: TGTGCCAGCAGCATGACAGGGGTCGAGCAGTACTTC. Protein sequence: CASSMTGVEQYF. The V and J genes are TRBV7-9 and TRBJ2-7, with 8 nucleotides matching TRBD1. The CDR3 is 12 residues long. CDR1 is SEHNR, CDR2 FQNEAQ, per germline (reference sequence). Trimming cost V 5 bases and J 6 bases; bases outside gene matches: 3.

This clonotype was observed a handful of times. V usage is TRBV7-6 and J usage is TRBJ2-3, with TRBD1 identical over 8 bases. The length of the CDR3 is 15 residues. Germline V gene lookup returns CDR1 SGHVS and CDR2 FNYEAQ. The trim removed 2 bases at V and 1 base at J, leaving 2 bases unmatched. CDR3 sequence: CASSLSTGGTDTQYF. DNA for the CDR3: TGTGCCAGCAGCTTATCGACAGGGGGCACAGATACGCAGTATTTT.

This chain uses TRBV15 with TRBJ1-4, with no clear D. The CDR3 is 14 residues long. Between the trimmed V and J ends, which lost 8 bases and 5 bases, there was a span of 15 bases. Germline values: CDR1 LNHNV, CDR2 YYDKDF (reference sequence). The CDR3 region has the DNA TGTGCCACCCGGTTAGACTTTAGGAATGAAAAACTGTTTTTT. Translating gives CATRLDFRNEKLFF.

The V call is TRBV11-2, the J call TRBJ2-2, with no clear D. Germline CDR1 reads SGHAT; CDR2 reads FQNNGV. Trimming removed 5 bases from V and 6 bases from J, with 13 bases in between. The CDR3 length is 14 residues. In nucleotides, the CDR3 is TGTGCCAGCAGCCCCCTTCTGAGCGCCGGGGAGCTGTTTTTT. Translating it yields CASSPLLSAGELFF.

V and J are TRBV24-1 and TRBJ2-2, with 7 bases aligning to TRBD1. V lost 4 bases, J lost 4 bases, and 5 bases stayed unmatched. The CDR3 is 15 amino acids. CDR1 is KGHDR and CDR2 is SFDVKD in the germline V gene. The CDR3 region is CATSDSGQVTGELFF. The CDR3 DNA reads as TGTGCCACCAGTGACTCCGGACAGGTCACCGGGGAGCTGTTTTTT.

This chain uses TRBV20-1 with TRBJ1-1; D remains unclear. CDR1 and CDR2 from the germline V gene are DFQATT and SNEGSKA (reference sequence). The CDR3 loop spans 11 amino acids. V lost 1 base and J 11 bases, leaving 11 bases between the germline ends. This chain's CDR3 is CSARGLLGAFF. CDR3 sequence (DNA): TGCAGTGCTAGAGGGTTGCTTGGGGCTTTCTTT.

Only a few counts were recorded for this clonotype. V usage is TRBV6-5 and J usage is TRBJ2-3; 11 positions agree with TRBD1. The length of the CDR3 is 15 residues. Germline V gene data show CDR1 as MNHEY and CDR2 as SVGAGI. V lost 6 bases and J lost 4; bases outside the gene matches: 6. CDR3 protein: CASSRTGGLADTQYF. CDR3 bases: TGTGCCAGCAGCCGGACAGGGGGCCTTGCAGATACGCAGTATTTT.